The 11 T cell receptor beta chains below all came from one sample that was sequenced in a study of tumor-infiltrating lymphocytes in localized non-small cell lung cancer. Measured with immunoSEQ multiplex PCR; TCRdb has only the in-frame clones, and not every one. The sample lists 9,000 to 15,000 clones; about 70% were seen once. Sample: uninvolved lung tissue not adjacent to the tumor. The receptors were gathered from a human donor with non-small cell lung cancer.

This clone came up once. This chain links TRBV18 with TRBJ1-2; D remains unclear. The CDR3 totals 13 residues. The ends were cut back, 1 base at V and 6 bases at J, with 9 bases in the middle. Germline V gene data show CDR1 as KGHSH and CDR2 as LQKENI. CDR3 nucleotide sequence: TGTGCCAGCTCACCACTCAGCCAGGATGGCTACACCTTC. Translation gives CASSPLSQDGYTF.

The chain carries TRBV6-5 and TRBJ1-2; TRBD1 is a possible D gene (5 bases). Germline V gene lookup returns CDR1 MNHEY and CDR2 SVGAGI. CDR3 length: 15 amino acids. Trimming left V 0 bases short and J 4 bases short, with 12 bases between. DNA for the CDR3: TGTGCCAGCAGTTACTCGTCGACGGGGGGCTATGGCTACACCTTC. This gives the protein CASSYSSTGGYGYTF.

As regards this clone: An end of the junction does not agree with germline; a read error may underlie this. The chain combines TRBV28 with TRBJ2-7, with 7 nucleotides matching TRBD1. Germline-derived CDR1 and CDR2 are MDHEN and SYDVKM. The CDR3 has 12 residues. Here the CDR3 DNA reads TGTGCCAGCAGTTTAAAAGGGGGCAACGGAGACTTC. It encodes CASSLKGGNGDF.

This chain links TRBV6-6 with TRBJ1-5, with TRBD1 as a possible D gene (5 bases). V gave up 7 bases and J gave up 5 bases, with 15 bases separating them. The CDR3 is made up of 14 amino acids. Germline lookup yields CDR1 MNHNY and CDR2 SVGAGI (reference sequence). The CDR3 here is CASTEGTLDQPQHF. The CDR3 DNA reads TGTGCCAGCACCGAGGGGACGTTAGATCAGCCCCAGCATTTT.

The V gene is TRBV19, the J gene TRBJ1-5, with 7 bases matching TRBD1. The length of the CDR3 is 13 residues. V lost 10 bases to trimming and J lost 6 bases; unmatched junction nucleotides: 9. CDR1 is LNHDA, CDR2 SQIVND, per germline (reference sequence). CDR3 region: CATHDREPQPQHF. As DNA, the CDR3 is TGTGCCACCCATGACAGGGAGCCTCAGCCCCAGCATTTT. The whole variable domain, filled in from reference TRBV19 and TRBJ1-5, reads DGGITQSPKYLFRKEGQNVTLSCEQNLNHDAMYWYRQDPGQGLRLIYYSQIVNDFQKGDIAEGYSVSREKKESFPLTVTSAQKNPTAFYLCATHDREPQPQHFGDGTRLSIL.

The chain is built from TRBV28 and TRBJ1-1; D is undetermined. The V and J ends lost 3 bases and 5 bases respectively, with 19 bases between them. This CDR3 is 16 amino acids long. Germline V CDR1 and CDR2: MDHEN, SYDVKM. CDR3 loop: CASSLILSASGTEAFF. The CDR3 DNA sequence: TGTGCCAGCAGTTTGATCTTATCGGCCTCGGGGACTGAAGCTTTCTTT.

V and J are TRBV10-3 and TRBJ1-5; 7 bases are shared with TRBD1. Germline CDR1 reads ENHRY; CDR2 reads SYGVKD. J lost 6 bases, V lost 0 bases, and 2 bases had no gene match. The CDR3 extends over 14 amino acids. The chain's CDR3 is CAISESTGSQPQHF. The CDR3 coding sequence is TGTGCCATCAGTGAGTCGACAGGGAGTCAGCCCCAGCATTTT.

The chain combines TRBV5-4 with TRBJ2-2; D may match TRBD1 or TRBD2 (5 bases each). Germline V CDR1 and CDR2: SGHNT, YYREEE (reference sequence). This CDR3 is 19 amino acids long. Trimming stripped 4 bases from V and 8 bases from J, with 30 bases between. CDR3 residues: CASSPPGTDPYMMLGELFF. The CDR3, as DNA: TGTGCCAGCAGCCCACCCGGGACGGATCCTTACATGATGTTGGGGGAGCTGTTTTTT.

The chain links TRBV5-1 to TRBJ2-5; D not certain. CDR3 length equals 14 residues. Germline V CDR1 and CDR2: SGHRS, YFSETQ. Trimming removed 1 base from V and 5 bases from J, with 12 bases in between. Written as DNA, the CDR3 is TGCGCCAGCAGCTTGTGGTATGAGGAGGAGACCCAGTACTTC. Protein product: CASSLWYEEETQYF. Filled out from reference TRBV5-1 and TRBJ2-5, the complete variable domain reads KAGVTQTPRYLIKTRGQQVTLSCSPISGHRSVSWYQQTPGQGLQFLFEYFSETQRNKGNFPGRFSGRQFSNSRSEMNVSTLELGDSALYLCASSLWYEEETQYFGPGTRLLVL.

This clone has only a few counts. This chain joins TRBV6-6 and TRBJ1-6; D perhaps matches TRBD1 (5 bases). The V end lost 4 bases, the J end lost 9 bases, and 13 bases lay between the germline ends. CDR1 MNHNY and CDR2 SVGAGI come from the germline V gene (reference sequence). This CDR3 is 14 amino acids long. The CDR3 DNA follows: TGTGCCAGCAGTTGGGACCCGGACGCTTCACCCCTCCACTTT. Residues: CASSWDPDASPLHF.

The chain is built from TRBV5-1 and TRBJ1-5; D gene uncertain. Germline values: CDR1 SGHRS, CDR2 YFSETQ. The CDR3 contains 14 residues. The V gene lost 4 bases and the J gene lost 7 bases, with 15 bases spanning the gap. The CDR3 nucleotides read TGCGCCAGCAGCCCAGATACGGAGGGACAGCCCCAGCATTTT. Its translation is CASSPDTEGQPQHF.